Shown below are 10 T cell receptor beta chains from a single sample sequenced in a study of molecular identifiers for immune sequencing clone quantification. MiXCR, applied by TCRdb to the PCR reads, yields one record per CDR3 protein. The sample includes just under 650,000 distinct CDR3 sequences, 15% to 20% of them seen just once. Material: naive CD8+ T cells from blood, with Jurkat cell RNA spiked in. Indicated subset: FACS-sorted CD8+CD4-CCR7+CD45RA+ naive T cells. These receptors originate from a human donor in good health. Some libraries in this study had Jurkat cell RNA spiked in.

The chain couples TRBV13 to TRBJ1-2; the D gene is possibly TRBD1 (5 bases). Germline CDR1 PRHDT, CDR2 FYEKMQ (reference sequence). The CDR3 loop spans 14 amino acids. V was pared by 8 bases and J by 5 bases, with 18 bases between. As DNA, the CDR3 is TGTGCCAGCGGCCTAGGGGCAGGCAATTATGGCTACACCTTC. Encoded protein: CASGLGAGNYGYTF.

This clonotype has a count of ten or more. The CDR3: CASSPRTGDLEAFF. DNA for the CDR3: TGTGCCAGCAGTCCCCGGACAGGGGATCTTGAAGCTTTCTTT. The J gene is TRBJ1-1, the V gene TRBV7-9; 9 positions match TRBD1. This CDR3 region has 14 residues. After removal of 6 bases from V and 7 bases from J, the junction contained 9 bases not matched to a gene. Per the germline V gene, CDR1 is SEHNR and CDR2 is FQNEAQ (reference sequence).

The sample holds many counts of this clonotype. The chain links TRBV4-2 to TRBJ2-7; D is perhaps TRBD1 (6 bases). CDR1 and CDR2 (germline): LGHNA, YNFKEQ. This CDR3 has 16 residues. Deletions cut 4 bases from V and 1 base from J, with 17 bases between. CDR3: CASSLEVGADSYEQYF. CDR3 in DNA: TGTGCCAGCAGCCTTGAAGTGGGGGCGGATTCCTACGAGCAGTACTTC.

The rearrangement joins TRBV4-2 to TRBJ2-1; 7 bases are a match to TRBD2. Looked up from germline, CDR1 is LGHNA and CDR2 is YNFKEQ. Trimming at V came to 3 bases and at J to 5 bases, leaving 10 bases not matched to a gene. This CDR3 has 16 residues. CDR3 coding DNA: TGTGCCAGCAGCCAGGCGCTAGCGGAGCCTAACAATGAGCAGTTCTTC. As protein: CASSQALAEPNNEQFF.

This clonotype was observed at least ten times. CDR3 residues: CASSLGQGGSIGTDTQYF. The CDR3 DNA is TGTGCCAGCAGTTTAGGACAGGGGGGCAGCATTGGCACAGATACGCAGTATTTT. The chain links TRBV28 to TRBJ2-3, with TRBD1 identical over 10 bases. Germline V gene lookup returns CDR1 MDHEN and CDR2 SYDVKM. The CDR3 has 18 residues. With V trimmed by 2 bases and J by 1 base, 9 bases remained unmatched.

Note on this clonotype: It may be a read error: a sequence one base away is much more abundant. The chain employs TRBV9 and TRBJ2-5; a possible D gene is TRBD1 (6 bases). This CDR3 has 13 amino acids. CDR1 SGDLS and CDR2 YYNGEE come from the germline V gene. Trimming removed 4 bases at V and 9 bases at J, with 16 bases between. As DNA, the CDR3 is TGTGCCAGCAGCCTCACAGGGCTCCAGGCCCAGTACTTC. Protein: CASSLTGLQAQYF.

This clonotype was observed at least ten times. V is TRBV20-1 and J is TRBJ2-7, with TRBD2 identical over 11 bases. The CDR3 covers 17 residues. Germline trimming cut 2 bases from V and 2 bases from J; bases unmatched to any gene: 11. Germline values: CDR1 DFQATT, CDR2 SNEGSKA (reference sequence). The CDR3 nucleotides read TGCAGTGCTAGACCCCGAACCCCGGGACTAGCGGCCTACGAGCAGTACTTC. Its translation: CSARPRTPGLAAYEQYF.

This clonotype was seen more than once but under ten times. V usage is TRBV4-3 and J usage is TRBJ2-5; the match to TRBD1 covers 9 bases. The CDR3 covers 16 residues. The ends lost 0 bases at V and 5 bases at J; junction bases unmatched: 7. Germline CDR1 and CDR2: LGHNA and YSLEER. CDR3 in DNA: TGCGCCAGCAGCCAAGATCATACAGGGGGCATGGAGACCCAGTACTTC. Encoded protein: CASSQDHTGGMETQYF.

This clonotype was seen many times. The V call is TRBV7-9, the J call TRBJ1-5, with D uncertain. V was shortened by 11 bases and J by 11 bases, with 10 bases between the two germline ends. The germline V gene encodes CDR1 SEHNR and CDR2 FQNEAQ (reference sequence). The length of the CDR3 is 9 residues. In nucleotides, the CDR3 is TGTGCCGCCTCCCGGGCCCAGCATTTT. Protein: CAASRAQHF.

The V call is TRBV7-9, the J call TRBJ1-3; possibly TRBD1 for D (6 bases). Trimming left V 5 bases short and J 2 bases short, with 22 bases between. Germline CDR1 and CDR2: SEHNR and FQNEAQ (reference sequence). The CDR3 contains 18 residues. The CDR3 sequence: CASSSWAEQGPTGNTIYF. The CDR3 nucleotides read TGTGCCAGCAGCAGTTGGGCTGAACAGGGTCCGACTGGAAACACCATATATTTT. Drawing the rest from reference TRBV7-9 and TRBJ1-3, the complete variable domain is DTGVSQNPRHKITKRGQNVTFRCDPISEHNRLYWYRQTLGQGPEFLTYFQNEAQLEKSRLLSDRFSAERPKGSFSTLEIQRTEQGDSAMYLCASSSWAEQGPTGNTIYFGEGSWLTVV.